The 20 T cell receptor beta chains presented below share a single source sample, sequenced in a study of CD8 T cells in Susac syndrome. Reverse transcription used about 0.5 to 1 ug RNA and random hexamers. One entry per CDR3 protein results from TCRdb running MiXCR on the immunoSEQ multiplex PCR reads. In the table there are 250,000 to 300,000 distinct CDR3 sequences, about 89% of which are singletons. The sample was CD8+ T cells from PBMCs. The receptors shown here come from a human donor with multiple sclerosis.

The genes are TRBV6-1 and TRBJ2-6, with 12 bases aligning to TRBD1. The CDR3 has 20 residues. V lost 7 bases to trimming and J lost 3 bases; unmatched junction nucleotides: 16. In germline, CDR1 is MNHNS, CDR2 SASEGT. CDR3 DNA sequence: TGTGCCAGCACCTTTTCTGCTCCGGGACAGGGGGCGCTTGGGGCCAACGTCCTGACTTTC. Its protein is CASTFSAPGQGALGANVLTF.

V is TRBV27 and J is TRBJ2-3; D is undetermined. The germline V gene has CDR1 MNHEY and CDR2 SMNVEV (reference sequence). CDR3 length: 16 amino acids. The V and J ends lost 6 bases and 0 bases respectively, with 16 bases between them. CDR3 sequence: CASSPLGFASTDTQYF. The CDR3 DNA sequence: TGTGCCAGCAGCCCCCTGGGGTTTGCTAGCACAGATACGCAGTATTTT.

This chain joins TRBV18 and TRBJ1-2; no clear D gene. V lost 0 bases, J lost 3 bases, and 11 bases lay in between. This CDR3 is built from 15 residues. CDR1 is KGHSH, CDR2 LQKENI, per germline. CDR3 nucleotide sequence: TGTGCCAGCTCACCACCGACGGGTTTGGACTATGGCTACACCTTC. It codes for CASSPPTGLDYGYTF.

J is TRBJ2-2 and V is TRBV27, with D tentatively TRBD2 (5 bases). There are 21 residues in the CDR3. Germline values: CDR1 MNHEY, CDR2 SMNVEV (reference sequence). V lost 1 base and J 3 bases, leaving 27 bases between the germline ends. The CDR3 nucleotides are TGTGCCAGCAGTTTATTCCTGGAGGCCCAACCTGCTGTGCGGGACACCGGGGAGCTGTTTTTT. Its protein is CASSLFLEAQPAVRDTGELFF.

The rearrangement links TRBV4-3 to TRBJ2-4; D could derive from TRBD1 or TRBD2 (6 bases each). The CDR3 covers 15 residues. Germline CDR1 is LGHNA and CDR2 is YSLEER. V lost 4 bases and J lost 7, with 17 bases in between. CDR3 residues: CASSPSGAPFNIQYF. In DNA, the CDR3 is TGCGCCAGCAGCCCCTCGGGGGCACCCTTTAACATTCAGTACTTC.

The V call is TRBV6-2 or TRBV6-3, the J call TRBJ1-1, with D unclear. The CDR3 is made up of 14 amino acids. The germline V and J ends were trimmed by 8 bases and 5 bases, with 18 bases remaining between them. Per germline, CDR1 MNHEY and CDR2 SVGEGT. CDR3 protein: CASGPWTVGTEAFF. The DNA of the CDR3 is TGTGCCAGCGGGCCTTGGACGGTGGGGACTGAAGCTTTCTTT.

This sequence joins TRBV7-6 and TRBJ2-3; D is possibly TRBD1 (6 bases). The ends were cut back, 4 bases at V and 6 bases at J, with 17 bases in the middle. The germline gives CDR1 SGHVS, CDR2 FNYEAQ. The CDR3 spans 15 residues. The CDR3 is CASSSIPGARDTQYF. As DNA, the CDR3 is TGTGCCAGCAGCTCCATCCCAGGGGCCCGGGATACGCAGTATTTT.

The chain uses TRBV6-4 and TRBJ2-1, with 8 bases aligning to TRBD1. The CDR3 covers 16 residues. Unmatched junction bases numbered 6, after V lost 5 bases and J lost 0 bases. CDR1 and CDR2 (germline): MRHNA, SNTAGT. CDR3 bases: TGTGCCAGCAGTCCCGACAGGGGTAGCTCCTACAATGAGCAGTTCTTC. Its translation is CASSPDRGSSYNEQFF.

The CDR3 sequence is CASSPRGPGEPTSTDTQYF. The CDR3 coding sequence is TGTGCCAGCAGCCCCAGGGGTCCGGGGGAGCCGACTAGCACAGATACGCAGTATTTT. The gene calls are TRBV7-9 and TRBJ2-3; D possibly uses TRBD1 or TRBD2 (6 bases each). Germline V lookup: CDR1 SEHNR, CDR2 FQNEAQ (reference sequence). Between the trimmed V and J ends, which lost 5 bases and 0 bases, there was a span of 24 bases. This CDR3 contains 19 residues.

V gene TRBV6-5 combines with J gene TRBJ1-2, with D maybe TRBD1 (6 bases). Germline-derived CDR1 and CDR2 are MNHEY and SVGAGI. The CDR3 spans 13 residues. V lost 4 bases to trimming and J lost 6 bases, with 12 bases between them. DNA of the CDR3: TGTGCCAGCAGTTTACAGGGAGGGAATGGCTACACCTTC. The encoded protein is CASSLQGGNGYTF.

The chain employs TRBV27 and TRBJ1-1; D is ambiguous. V was clipped by 3 bases and J by 0 bases, with 5 bases between them. The CDR3 length is 13 residues. CDR1 MNHEY and CDR2 SMNVEV come from the germline V gene (reference sequence). The CDR3 region is CASSFRMNTEAFF. The CDR3 DNA is TGTGCCAGCAGTTTTAGGATGAACACTGAAGCTTTCTTT.

The chain joins TRBV24-1 to TRBJ1-2; maybe TRBD1 (6 bases). Trimming pared 4 bases from V and 0 bases from J, leaving 14 bases between. This CDR3 contains 16 residues. In germline, CDR1 is KGHDR, CDR2 SFDVKD. The CDR3 protein is CATSEGGGAPNYGYTF. CDR3 DNA sequence: TGTGCCACCAGTGAAGGGGGAGGGGCTCCTAACTATGGCTACACCTTC.

The rearrangement uses TRBV5-1 and TRBJ2-7, with 9 bases aligning to TRBD2. The CDR3 is 14 amino acids. Germline CDR1 reads SGHRS; CDR2 reads YFSETQ. The V and J ends lost 4 bases and 5 bases, in that order; junction bases with no gene match: 7. The CDR3: CASSHGTSRDEQYF. The CDR3 nucleotides read TGCGCCAGCAGCCACGGGACTAGCCGCGACGAGCAGTACTTC. The full variable domain, in which reference TRBV5-1 and TRBJ2-7 provide the parts outside the CDR3, is KAGVTQTPRYLIKTRGQQVTLSCSPISGHRSVSWYQQTPGQGLQFLFEYFSETQRNKGNFPGRFSGRQFSNSRSEMNVSTLELGDSALYLCASSHGTSRDEQYFGPGTRLTVT.

This chain connects TRBV12-3 or TRBV12-4 to TRBJ1-5, with D possibly TRBD1 on 6 matching bases. Trimming took off 6 bases at V and 4 bases at J, with 10 bases between the two ends. The CDR3 loop spans 13 amino acids. The CDR3 sequence: CASRDTGNQPQHF. CDR3 DNA sequence: TGTGCCAGCAGAGACACAGGGAATCAGCCCCAGCATTTT.

The chain couples TRBV2 to TRBJ2-5, with 9 bases aligning to TRBD2. The germline CDR1 and CDR2 sequences are SNHLY and FYNNEI. V dropped 2 bases and J dropped 1; count of bases not matched to a gene: 8. The CDR3 loop spans 17 amino acids. The CDR3 DNA is TGTGCCAGCAGTGAAACGACTAGCGGACACCCCCAAGAGACCCAGTACTTC. It is translated as CASSETTSGHPQETQYF. The whole variable domain, remainder taken from reference TRBV2 and TRBJ2-5, is EPEVTQTPSHQVTQMGQEVILRCVPISNHLYFYWYRQILGQKVEFLVSFYNNEISEKSEIFDDQFSVERPDGSNFTLKIRSTKLEDSAMYFCASSETTSGHPQETQYFGPGTRLLVL.

The CDR3 DNA reads as TGTGCCGACGGTAGCTCCTACAATGAGCAGTTCTTC. Amino acids: CADGSSYNEQFF. V usage is TRBV12-3 or TRBV12-4 and J usage is TRBJ2-1; D is undetermined. The CDR3 runs to 12 residues. V lost 11 bases, J lost 0 bases, and 8 bases lay in between.

The J gene is TRBJ2-1, the V gene TRBV4-1; TRBD1 matches 11 bases. V was pared by 3 bases and J by 4 bases, with 17 bases of the junction left unmatched. The CDR3 is 20 residues long. Germline V gene data show CDR1 as MGHRA and CDR2 as YSYEKL. The CDR3 protein is CASSHGWTGGAKGWYNEQFF. In DNA, the CDR3 is TGCGCCAGCAGCCATGGATGGACAGGGGGCGCAAAGGGCTGGTACAATGAGCAGTTCTTC.

The rearrangement links TRBV2 to TRBJ2-2; no clear D gene. In germline, CDR1 is SNHLY, CDR2 FYNNEI. Trimming took 3 bases from V and 6 from J, leaving 11 bases between them. This CDR3 has 14 amino acids. The CDR3 nucleotides read TGTGCCAGCAGTGACAGGTTCTGGGCCGGGGAGCTGTTTTTT. Its protein is CASSDRFWAGELFF.

The V and J genes are TRBV28 and TRBJ1-6; TRBD1 matches 10 bases. Germline V lookup: CDR1 MDHEN, CDR2 SYDVKM. The CDR3 is 16 amino acids. Losses at the gene ends were 8 bases for V and 0 bases for J; bases not matched to a gene: 4. In nucleotides, the CDR3 is TGTGCCAGCCACTGGGACAGGGGCTCCTATAATTCACCCCTCCACTTT. It is translated as CASHWDRGSYNSPLHF.

In its sample, this clonotype was seen once. The junction shows a germline mismatch at one end, possibly a read error. The chain carries TRBV7-9 and TRBJ2-1; D is unclear. The germline gives CDR1 SEHNR, CDR2 FQNEAQ (reference sequence). The length of the CDR3 is 16 residues. CDR3 nucleotide sequence: TGTGCCAGCAGCTTAGAACACCTTGGTCTCTACGATGAGCAGTTCTTC. Amino acids: CASSLEHLGLYDEQFF.